These 26 T cell receptor beta chains were sequenced from one sample in a study of blood T cell repertoires in COVID-19. Profiling relied on immunoSEQ multiplex PCR, and the TCRdb table lists in-frame clones only, not all of them. There are 80,000 to 100,000 clones in the sample; less than 90% occur only once, and about 17% lies in the top ten. Sequencing used peripheral blood. These receptor sequences come from a woman older than 75 with acute or convalescent COVID-19.

The V gene is TRBV28, the J gene TRBJ1-2; D is possibly TRBD1 (5 bases). Germline values: CDR1 MDHEN, CDR2 SYDVKM. V shed 2 bases and J shed 6 bases, with 13 bases lying between them. The CDR3 length is 14 residues. The CDR3 region is CASSLHGAGNGYTF. CDR3 DNA: TGTGCCAGCAGTTTACATGGGGCGGGGAATGGCTACACCTTC.

The chain couples TRBV2 to TRBJ2-7; D unresolved. With 6 bases removed from V and 2 bases from J, the gap between germline ends came to 11 bases. In germline, CDR1 is SNHLY, CDR2 FYNNEI. There are 13 residues in the CDR3. As DNA, the CDR3 is TGTGCCAGCAGCCTAGACGGAGCCTACGAGCAGTACTTC. As protein: CASSLDGAYEQYF.

The gene calls are TRBV5-4 and TRBJ1-6; D remains unclear. Germline V gives CDR1 SGHNT, CDR2 YYREEE (reference sequence). V shed 2 bases and J shed 0 bases, with 9 bases lying between them. CDR3 size: 16 residues. In DNA form, the CDR3 reads TGTGCCAGCAGCTTCGACGGGAGCTCCTATAATTCACCCCTCCACTTT. Residues: CASSFDGSSYNSPLHF.

This chain joins TRBV7-9 and TRBJ1-4; D unresolved. The CDR3 is 14 residues long. V was pared by 2 bases and J by 3 bases, with 7 bases between. Germline lookup yields CDR1 SEHNR and CDR2 FQNEAQ (reference sequence). The CDR3 DNA sequence: TGTGCCAGCAGCTTAAATGGGCCTAATGAAAAACTGTTTTTT. As protein: CASSLNGPNEKLFF.

The chain joins TRBV7-2 to TRBJ2-7; TRBD2 matches at 13 bases. The V gene end was trimmed by 5 bases and the J gene end by 2 bases; junction bases not matched to a gene: 3. The CDR3 covers 15 residues. Germline loops: CDR1 SGHTA, CDR2 FQGNSA. The CDR3 DNA sequence: TGTGCCAGCAGCCTAACTAGCGGGGGGGCCTACGAGCAGTACTTC. Its protein product is CASSLTSGGAYEQYF. The full variable domain, completed using reference TRBV7-2 and TRBJ2-7, is GAGVSQSPSNKVTEKGKDVELRCDPISGHTALYWYRQSLGQGLEFLIYFQGNSAPDKSGLPSDRFSAERTGGSVSTLTIQRTQQEDSAVYLCASSLTSGGAYEQYFGPGTRLTVT.

The V call is TRBV5-1, the J call TRBJ2-1; TRBD2 might be the D (5 bases). The length of the CDR3 is 14 residues. The ends were cut back, 2 bases at V and 9 bases at J, with 15 bases in the middle. Germline CDR1 is SGHRS and CDR2 is YFSETQ. The CDR3 here is CASSFSLSSGEQFF. The CDR3 DNA reads TGCGCCAGCAGCTTCAGTCTCTCGAGCGGTGAGCAGTTCTTC.

V usage is TRBV3-1 (or the pseudogene TRBV3-2) and J usage is TRBJ2-2, with D hard to call. Trimming removed 1 base at V and 1 base at J, with 4 bases between. The CDR3 has 14 amino acids. The germline V gene has CDR1 LGHDT and CDR2 YNNKEL (reference sequence). CDR3 residues: CASSQAGNTGELFF. The CDR3 nucleotides are TGTGCCAGCAGCCAAGCAGGGAACACCGGGGAGCTGTTTTTT.

This sequence joins TRBV10-1 and TRBJ1-6, with D uncertain. Trimming pared 0 bases from V and 9 bases from J, leaving 12 bases between. The CDR3 has 15 residues. CDR1 is WNHNN and CDR2 is SYGVQD in the germline V gene (reference sequence). This chain's CDR3 is CASSESTPTGSPLHF. CDR3 DNA: TGCGCCAGCAGTGAGTCAACCCCCACCGGTTCACCCCTCCACTTT.

This clone was seen only a few times. The CDR3 DNA follows: TGCGCCAGCAGCTCCGGGACAGCGTATAACACTGAAGCTTTCTTT. It yields the protein CASSSGTAYNTEAFF. This chain joins TRBV5-1 and TRBJ1-1; 7 bases are a match to TRBD1. The CDR3 totals 15 residues. V shed 3 bases, J shed 2 bases, and the junction held 7 bases outside the gene matches. Looked up from germline, CDR1 is SGHRS and CDR2 is YFSETQ. The whole variable domain, remainder taken from reference TRBV5-1 and TRBJ1-1, is KAGVTQTPRYLIKTRGQQVTLSCSPISGHRSVSWYQQTPGQGLQFLFEYFSETQRNKGNFPGRFSGRQFSNSRSEMNVSTLELGDSALYLCASSSGTAYNTEAFFGQGTRLTVV.

The chain joins TRBV28 to TRBJ2-7; D gene ambiguous. V lost 2 bases, J lost 0 bases, and 11 bases lay in between. Germline V CDR1 and CDR2: MDHEN, SYDVKM. This CDR3 region has 15 residues. As DNA, the CDR3 is TGTGCCAGCAGTTTAGAGGCAGTTAGCTCCTACGAGCAGTACTTC. Translation: CASSLEAVSSYEQYF.

This clone was seen just once. This chain joins TRBV9 and TRBJ1-1; D not resolved. Trimming took off 4 bases at V and 4 bases at J, with 14 bases between the two ends. This CDR3 spans 14 amino acids. The germline V gene has CDR1 SGDLS and CDR2 YYNGEE. For the CDR3, the DNA is TGTGCCAGCAGCTCTACCTCTACTGGCACTGAAGCTTTCTTT. Protein product: CASSSTSTGTEAFF.

This chain links TRBV10-2 with TRBJ2-1, with TRBD2 as a possible D gene (5 bases). The germline V gene has CDR1 WSHSY and CDR2 SAAADI. The CDR3 runs 14 residues. V gave up 6 bases and J gave up 4 bases, with 13 bases separating them. The CDR3 loop reads CASRRREFYNEQFF. CDR3 DNA: TGCGCCAGCAGACGACGGGAATTTTACAATGAGCAGTTCTTC.

The genes are TRBV3-1 (or the pseudogene TRBV3-2) and TRBJ1-4; the match to TRBD1 covers 9 bases. This CDR3 region has 16 residues. The V and J ends lost 4 bases and 7 bases, in that order; junction bases with no gene match: 10. Germline-derived CDR1 and CDR2 are LGHDT and YNNKEL (reference sequence). As DNA, the CDR3 is TGTGCCAGCAGCCTTCTCCTGACAGGGGGGGGTGAAAAACTGTTTTTT. Translation: CASSLLLTGGGEKLFF.

This rearrangement joins TRBV20-1 to TRBJ1-4; D may be TRBD1 (5 bases). Germline CDR1 DFQATT, CDR2 SNEGSKA (reference sequence). Trimming left V 5 bases short and J 8 bases short, with 9 bases between. The CDR3 length is 11 residues. CDR3 region: CSARRGEKLFF. In DNA, the CDR3 is TGCAGTGCTCGGAGGGGCGAAAAACTGTTTTTT.

The V gene is TRBV6-5, the J gene TRBJ2-1; TRBD2 matches at 15 bases. Germline V gene data show CDR1 as MNHEY and CDR2 as SVGAGI. V lost 8 bases to trimming and J lost 8 bases; unmatched junction nucleotides: 4. The length of the CDR3 is 14 residues. The CDR3 here is CASGLAGGRDEQFF. CDR3 sequence (DNA): TGTGCCAGCGGACTAGCGGGGGGGCGGGATGAGCAGTTCTTC.

The CDR3, as DNA: TGTGCCAGCAGACTACAAGGCACTGAAGCTTTCTTT. Translation gives CASRLQGTEAFF. J is TRBJ1-1 and V is TRBV2; D ambiguous. Trimming pared 6 bases from V and 4 bases from J, leaving 9 bases between. CDR1 is SNHLY and CDR2 is FYNNEI in the germline V gene. The CDR3 covers 12 residues. Combining the CDR3 with reference TRBV2 and TRBJ1-1 gives the whole variable domain EPEVTQTPSHQVTQMGQEVILRCVPISNHLYFYWYRQILGQKVEFLVSFYNNEISEKSEIFDDQFSVERPDGSNFTLKIRSTKLEDSAMYFCASRLQGTEAFFGQGTRLTVV.

Only one count was recorded for this clone. This chain connects TRBV19 to TRBJ2-1; 11 bases match TRBD2. The CDR3 loop spans 16 amino acids. With V trimmed by 0 bases and J by 10 bases, 8 bases remained unmatched. The V gene's germline CDR1 is LNHDA and CDR2 SQIVND (reference sequence). The CDR3 region is CASSIEGTSGSREQFF. In DNA, the CDR3 is TGTGCCAGTAGTATAGAAGGGACTAGCGGATCACGGGAGCAGTTCTTC.

The DNA for the CDR3 is TGTGCCAGCAGCTTGGTAGGGACAGGGCCCTACGAGCAGTACTTC. It yields the protein CASSLVGTGPYEQYF. The chain combines TRBV5-6 with TRBJ2-7, with TRBD1 identical over 9 bases. CDR1 is SGHDT, CDR2 YYEEEE, per germline. Trimming at V came to 0 bases and at J to 2 bases, leaving 3 bases not matched to a gene. The CDR3 loop spans 15 amino acids.

This clone was recorded a few times. The chain combines TRBV25-1 with TRBJ1-4; D uncertain. CDR1 is MGHDK and CDR2 is SYGVNS in the germline V gene. The CDR3 covers 16 residues. V dropped 4 bases and J dropped 0 bases, with 12 bases sitting between them. CDR3 protein: CASSAPGPATNEKLFF. CDR3 sequence (DNA): TGTGCCAGCAGTGCACCAGGTCCGGCAACTAATGAAAAACTGTTTTTT.

The chain recombines TRBV13 with TRBJ2-7, with TRBD1 as a possible D gene (5 bases). The germline V and J ends were trimmed by 5 bases and 7 bases, with 12 bases remaining between them. The CDR3 has 12 residues. Germline V CDR1 and CDR2: PRHDT, FYEKMQ (reference sequence). CDR3 sequence reads: CASSLQGEEQYF. In DNA, the CDR3 is TGTGCCAGCAGCCTGCAGGGTGAGGAGCAGTACTTC.

The CDR3 DNA reads as TGTGCCAGCTCGCACAGGGAGGGGAAAGCTTTCTTT. It specifies CASSHREGKAFF. The V and J genes are TRBV18 and TRBJ1-1; D perhaps matches TRBD1 (6 bases). This CDR3 is built from 12 residues. CDR1 and CDR2 (germline): KGHSH, LQKENI. The V and J ends lost 6 bases and 9 bases respectively, with 14 bases between them.

V usage is TRBV6-5 and J usage is TRBJ1-4; 7 bases line up with TRBD1. Looked up from germline, CDR1 is MNHEY and CDR2 is SVGAGI. After removal of 5 bases from V and 0 bases from J, the junction contained 3 bases not matched to a gene. This CDR3 contains 15 residues. The chain's CDR3 is CASSRGTATNEKLFF. The CDR3 region has the DNA TGTGCCAGCAGTCGTGGGACAGCAACTAATGAAAAACTGTTTTTT.

The V and J genes are TRBV7-5 and TRBJ2-3; the table names TRBD1, a call not compared with the DNA. TRBV7-5 is a recognized pseudogene. This CDR3 is built from 17 residues. CDR3 bases: TGTGCCAGAAGCTTAGTTCAGGGCAGGGGAAGTGTAGATACGCAGTATTTT. It yields the protein CARSLVQGRGSVDTQYF.

V and J are TRBV28 and TRBJ1-5, with D possibly matching TRBD1 (5 bases). V was trimmed by 3 bases and J by 8 bases, leaving 17 bases between them. The CDR3 sequence is 15 residues long. Germline V gene lookup returns CDR1 MDHEN and CDR2 SYDVKM. CDR3 nucleotides: TGTGCCAGCAGTTTGGGAGGGAGGGGAGAAAAGCCCCAGCATTTT. Translated: CASSLGGRGEKPQHF. Combining the CDR3 with reference TRBV28 and TRBJ1-5 gives the whole variable domain DVKVTQSSRYLVKRTGEKVFLECVQDMDHENMFWYRQDPGLGLRLIYFSYDVKMKEKGDIPEGYSVSREKKERFSLILESASTNQTSMYLCASSLGGRGEKPQHFGDGTRLSIL.

The rearrangement links TRBV12-3 or TRBV12-4 to TRBJ2-3, with D uncertain. The CDR3 contains 12 residues. Between the trimmed V and J ends, which lost 8 bases and 6 bases, there was a span of 12 bases. CDR3 sequence (DNA): TGTGCCAGCCGGCCTAGTCGGGATACGCAGTATTTT. Protein: CASRPSRDTQYF.

The chain joins TRBV24-1 to TRBJ1-1; D perhaps matches TRBD1 (6 bases). Trimming shortened V by 5 bases and J by 0 bases, and 12 bases separated the two germline ends. The germline V gene encodes CDR1 KGHDR and CDR2 SFDVKD. The CDR3 is 15 residues long. The CDR3 reads CATSVAGAMNTEAFF. The CDR3 DNA is TGTGCCACCAGTGTTGCGGGGGCGATGAACACTGAAGCTTTCTTT.